The next 16 T cell receptor beta chains were all read from a single sample in a study of vaccination and CD4 T cells after COVID-19. These receptors are not linked to any known antigen. Scientists ran DNA taken from cultured CD4+ T cells through the Oncomine TCR Beta short-read assay for sequencing. TCRdb re-called the PCR reads with MiXCR, one entry per CDR3 protein. Here the sample spans nearly 25,000 distinct CDR3 sequences, under 40% being singletons. Described time point: late sampling 161 to 241 days after vaccination in a few convalescent patients. Treatment meaning: approximately 10-day PBMC culture with coronavirus spike peptide pools or control peptides (ViraFEST assay). The source was CD4+ T cells from blood, cultured in vitro, collected about 7 months after SARS-CoV-2 vaccination. The receptors shown here come from a human donor who had recovered from COVID-19.

This clonotype was counted only a few times. The chain links TRBV6-1 to TRBJ1-5; D uncertain. The V end was cut by 6 bases, the J end by 0 bases, with 15 bases between. Germline V gene data show CDR1 as MNHNS and CDR2 as SASEGT. The CDR3 is 16 amino acids. CDR3 coding DNA: TGTGCCAGCAGCCCCAGATCGGTTTATAGCAATCAGCCCCAGCATTTT. The encoded protein is CASSPRSVYSNQPQHF.

In its sample, this clonotype was seen a few times. The junction departs from the called germline gene at one end, perhaps through a read error. This chain connects TRBV20-1 to TRBJ1-2; no reliable D call. The V gene's germline CDR1 is DFQATT and CDR2 SNEGSKA (reference sequence). There are 8 residues in the CDR3. CDR3 in DNA: TGCAGTGCTAGAGATGGCCACTTC. Translating gives CSARDGHF.

The chain recombines TRBV5-1 with TRBJ2-7; 7 bases map to TRBD1. CDR1 SGHRS and CDR2 YFSETQ come from the germline V gene. V dropped 4 bases and J dropped 3; count of bases not matched to a gene: 7. This CDR3 is built from 14 residues. The DNA for the CDR3 is TGCGCCAGCAGCCCCTCGGGACAGTTCTACGAGCAGTACTTC. Translating gives CASSPSGQFYEQYF.

The J gene is TRBJ2-7, the V gene TRBV28; unclear D gene. V lost 4 bases, J lost 7 bases, and 8 bases lay in between. Germline lookup yields CDR1 MDHEN and CDR2 SYDVKM. This CDR3 is built from 11 residues. The CDR3 DNA reads TGTGCCAGCAGTTCCGCGATAGAGCAGTACTTC. Translation: CASSSAIEQYF.

This chain links TRBV20-1 with TRBJ2-2; D may be TRBD1 (6 bases). V was shortened by 1 base and J by 4 bases, with 10 bases between the two germline ends. Germline CDR1 reads DFQATT; CDR2 reads SNEGSKA (reference sequence). The CDR3 runs 14 residues. The DNA for the CDR3 is TGCAGTGCTAGAGGGACAGATATCACCGGGGAGCTGTTTTTT. Encoded protein: CSARGTDITGELFF.

The chain recombines TRBV7-9 with TRBJ2-3; D may match TRBD1 or TRBD2 (5 bases each). V shed 5 bases and J shed 2 bases, with 20 bases lying between them. Germline V lookup: CDR1 SEHNR, CDR2 FQNEAQ (reference sequence). The CDR3 has 17 amino acids. The CDR3 spells CASSQIPGASNTDTQYF. Here the CDR3 DNA reads TGTGCCAGCAGCCAAATCCCCGGGGCTAGCAACACAGATACGCAGTATTTT.

The chain has TRBV7-9 and TRBJ2-3; 8 positions match TRBD2. Germline CDR1 is SEHNR and CDR2 is FQNEAQ (reference sequence). After removal of 5 bases from V and 7 bases from J, the junction contained 8 bases not matched to a gene. The CDR3 has 14 amino acids. The CDR3 bases are TGTGCCAGCAGCACTAGCGGACAATCCAATACGCAGTATTTT. Translated, it gives CASSTSGQSNTQYF.

The V and J genes are TRBV6-2 or TRBV6-3 and TRBJ2-2; 10 bases align to TRBD2. V lost 5 bases, J lost 6 bases, and 6 bases stayed unmatched. Germline CDR1 MNHEY, CDR2 SVGEGT. The CDR3 extends over 15 amino acids. Written as DNA, the CDR3 is TGTGCCAGCAGTCCTAGCGGGAGTCGCTCCGGGGAGCTGTTTTTT. Encoded protein: CASSPSGSRSGELFF.

This clonotype was seen only a few times. The chain joins TRBV20-1 to TRBJ2-3; unclear D gene. Germline values: CDR1 DFQATT, CDR2 SNEGSKA (reference sequence). V lost 3 bases to trimming and J lost 0 bases, with 16 bases between them. There are 16 residues in the CDR3. CDR3 residues: CSASSRPPLSTDTQYF. CDR3 in DNA: TGCAGTGCTAGTTCCCGACCGCCCCTTAGCACAGATACGCAGTATTTT.

Relative to its sample, this clonotype is medium-sized. The J gene is TRBJ1-5, the V gene TRBV27; TRBD1 aligns across 8 bases. Trimming took 5 bases from V and 0 from J; bases not matched to a gene: 3. Per the germline V gene, CDR1 is MNHEY and CDR2 is SMNVEV (reference sequence). The CDR3 covers 15 residues. CDR3 residues: CASSGTGFSNQPQHF. The CDR3 DNA follows: TGTGCCAGCAGTGGGACAGGTTTTAGCAATCAGCCCCAGCATTTT.

In its sample, this clonotype was seen a few times. The chain couples TRBV2 to TRBJ1-1; 7 positions match TRBD1. The CDR3 is made up of 14 amino acids. Germline values: CDR1 SNHLY, CDR2 FYNNEI. Losses at the gene ends were 6 bases for V and 0 bases for J; bases not matched to a gene: 4. CDR3 nucleotide sequence: TGTGCCAGCAGCATACAGGGGCTGAACACTGAAGCTTTCTTT. It is translated as CASSIQGLNTEAFF.

The chain has TRBV10-2 and TRBJ2-1; 8 bases are shared with TRBD2. Germline trimming cut 6 bases from V and 4 bases from J; bases unmatched to any gene: 2. The CDR3 covers 13 residues. Germline loops: CDR1 WSHSY, CDR2 SAAADI. The CDR3 spells CASRLAEYNEQFF. The CDR3 region has the DNA TGCGCCAGCAGACTAGCGGAATACAATGAGCAGTTCTTC.

The chain has TRBV11-3 and TRBJ1-1, with D possibly matching TRBD1 (5 bases). The V end lost 0 bases, the J end lost 5 bases, and 16 bases lay between the germline ends. The CDR3 is made up of 16 amino acids. Per the germline V gene, CDR1 is SGHNT and CDR2 is YENEEA. CDR3 DNA: TGTGCCAGCAGCTTAGATGGAAGGGGCGGAAGTACTGAAGCTTTCTTT. As protein: CASSLDGRGGSTEAFF.

The chain links TRBV7-2 to TRBJ1-2; D may be TRBD1 (5 bases). The CDR3 is 14 amino acids. Trimming shortened V by 0 bases and J by 8 bases, and 13 bases separated the two germline ends. CDR1 is SGHTA and CDR2 is FQGNSA in the germline V gene. CDR3 amino acids: CASSLAEGVGGYTF. The CDR3 coding sequence is TGTGCCAGCAGCTTAGCGGAAGGGGTTGGCGGCTACACCTTC. Looking up the rest from reference TRBV7-2 and TRBJ1-2 gives the full variable domain: GAGVSQSPSNKVTEKGKDVELRCDPISGHTALYWYRQSLGQGLEFLIYFQGNSAPDKSGLPSDRFSAERTGGSVSTLTIQRTQQEDSAVYLCASSLAEGVGGYTFGSGTRLTVV.

This chain's CDR3 is CASSLSGTGELFF. The CDR3 DNA reads as TGTGCCAGCAGCTTATCAGGGACCGGGGAGCTGTTTTTT. V and J are TRBV5-4 and TRBJ2-2; D may be TRBD1 (5 bases). The CDR3 covers 13 residues. Germline CDR1 SGHNT, CDR2 YYREEE (reference sequence). The ends were cut back, 2 bases at V and 5 bases at J, with 7 bases in the middle.

This clonotype came up a few times. The rearrangement links TRBV28 to TRBJ1-2, with a weak D call TRBD1 (5 bases). The germline V and J ends were trimmed by 7 bases and 4 bases, with 16 bases remaining between them. Germline V gives CDR1 MDHEN, CDR2 SYDVKM. The length of the CDR3 is 14 residues. The CDR3 DNA reads TGTGCCAGCACCCCCGGCACAGGTCCCTATGGCTACACCTTC. Translation gives CASTPGTGPYGYTF.